The sequence of this TCR beta chain was determined in a study of graft-versus-host responses after intestinal transplantation. Study-level background: For approximately three years after anti-thymocyte globulin induction, all recipients took tacrolimus and steroids.

The data were produced by immunoSEQ multiplex PCR, yet TCRdb's version contains in-frame clones alone and is incomplete. The sample records 45,000 to 50,000 clones, around 90% being singletons. Germline CDR1 and CDR2: LNHNV and YYDKDF (reference sequence). CDR3 length: 15 amino acids. Between the trimmed V and J ends, which lost 1 base and 5 bases, there was a span of 11 bases. General study findings and limits: In patients with graft-donor T cell macrochimerism, allograft graft-versus-host to host-versus-graft clonal ratios were high. Levels of circulating GvH clones at their peak were associated with early post-transplant HvG declines.

To note about this clone: Antigen specificity is unknown.

The source of this sequence is a human donor who was the organ donor for an intestinal transplant. This chain uses TRBV15 with TRBJ1-4; D not certain. The sample consisted of unstimulated CD4+ T cells sorted from spleen or lymph node cells, taken before transplant. CDR3 amino acids: CATSRAPGRNEKLFF. CDR3 nucleotide sequence: TGTGCCACCAGCAGAGCCCCCGGACGGAATGAAAAACTGTTTTTT.